The 17 T cell receptor beta chains reported below all come from one sample, sequenced in a study of T cells in Graves' hyperthyroidism and ophthalmopathy. TCR beta CDR3 sequences were amplified from RNA transcripts. TCR CDR3 underwent first-round RT-PCR with the HTBI primer set. TCRdb itself ran the multiplex PCR reads through MiXCR, one entry per CDR3 protein. The table has 700,000 to 850,000 distinct CDR3 sequences, 30% to 40% seen once. The specimen was blood. These receptors came from a woman in her thirties or forties with Graves' hyperthyroidism.

This rearrangement joins TRBV3-1 to TRBJ2-5, with D unclear. Trimming left V 5 bases short and J 2 bases short, with 12 bases between. The germline CDR1 and CDR2 sequences are LGHDT and YNNKEL (reference sequence). The CDR3 loop spans 14 amino acids. The DNA of the CDR3 is TGTGCCAGCAGCTTCCGGGCCTCGCAAGAGACCCAGTACTTC. It specifies CASSFRASQETQYF.

On this clonotype: The junction departs from the called germline gene at one end, perhaps through a read error. This chain uses TRBV7-2 with TRBJ1-2; no clear D. Germline assignment: CDR1 SGHTA and CDR2 FQGNSA. The CDR3 sequence is 17 residues long. CDR3 bases: TGCGCCAGCTCCCCGAGGGCAGCCCGGATGGGTAACTATGGCTACACCTTC. Translated, it gives CASSPRAARMGNYGYTF.

V gene TRBV6-6 combines with J gene TRBJ1-2; D gene uncertain. Germline V CDR1 and CDR2: MNHNY, SVGAGI (reference sequence). This CDR3 has 14 amino acids. Trimming left V 5 bases short and J 1 base short, with 11 bases between. The CDR3 DNA follows: TGTGCCAGCAGTCCGCACGGGAGTAACTATGGCTACACCTTC. Translation: CASSPHGSNYGYTF.

This clonotype has at least ten counts. The chain joins TRBV9 to TRBJ2-7; TRBD1 matches 9 bases. The CDR3 loop spans 15 amino acids. The junction had 11 bases not matched to a gene; V was cut back by 4 bases and J by 6 bases. The V gene's germline CDR1 is SGDLS and CDR2 YYNGEE. The CDR3 region has the DNA TGTGCCAGCAGCCACCACGGGGGACAGGGCCGCGAGCAGTACTTC. It specifies CASSHHGGQGREQYF.

This clonotype was observed once. The genes are TRBV29-1 and TRBJ1-5; 9 bases are a match to TRBD1. This CDR3 comprises 13 residues. The junction had 2 bases not matched to a gene; V was cut back by 6 bases and J by 2 bases. CDR1 SQVTM and CDR2 ANQGSEA come from the germline V gene. The CDR3 bases are TGCAGCGTGGGACAGGGAGGCAATCAGCCCCAGCATTTT. Protein sequence: CSVGQGGNQPQHF.

V and J are TRBV10-3 and TRBJ2-2, with D perhaps matching TRBD2 (6 bases). The germline V gene has CDR1 ENHRY and CDR2 SYGVKD. Trimming took off 3 bases at V and 5 bases at J, with 16 bases between the two ends. CDR3 length: 16 residues. CDR3 region: CAISEFGVGGTGELFF. CDR3 nucleotide sequence: TGTGCCATCAGTGAATTCGGGGTCGGAGGGACCGGGGAGCTGTTTTTT.

V and J are TRBV7-9 and TRBJ1-2, with a possible D match to TRBD1 (5 bases). Germline V gives CDR1 SEHNR, CDR2 FQNEAQ (reference sequence). The ends were cut back, 5 bases at V and 0 bases at J, with 13 bases in the middle. The CDR3 is 15 amino acids. The CDR3 DNA reads TGTGCCAGCAGCGTAAACGCGGACACTAACTATGGCTACACCTTC. Protein: CASSVNADTNYGYTF.

This clonotype was counted at least ten times. This sequence joins TRBV24-1 and TRBJ1-2; the D gene is possibly TRBD1 (6 bases). The V end was cut by 3 bases, the J end by 4 bases, with 8 bases between. Per the germline V gene, CDR1 is KGHDR and CDR2 is SFDVKD. The CDR3 extends over 13 amino acids. In nucleotides, the CDR3 is TGTGCCACCAGTGATCTAGGGGGCTATGGCTACACCTTC. Amino acids: CATSDLGGYGYTF.

There are a few counts of this clonotype. V usage is TRBV11-2 and J usage is TRBJ1-4; perhaps TRBD1 as D (6 bases). Germline values: CDR1 SGHAT, CDR2 FQNNGV. The V and J ends lost 5 bases and 3 bases respectively, with 13 bases between them. This CDR3 is 15 amino acids long. CDR3 region: CASSLTDSSNEKLFF. In DNA form, the CDR3 reads TGTGCCAGCAGCCTCACGGACAGTTCTAATGAAAAACTGTTTTTT.

The table lists this clonotype with a few counts. The chain carries TRBV25-1 and TRBJ1-1, with D maybe TRBD1 (5 bases). V was cut by 0 bases and J by 3 bases, with 11 bases left in between. CDR3 length: 15 residues. CDR1 and CDR2 from the germline V gene are MGHDK and SYGVNS. DNA for the CDR3: TGTGCCAGCAGTGAATATTCGACAGCCGACACTGAAGCTTTCTTT. Residues: CASSEYSTADTEAFF.

The chain couples TRBV20-1 to TRBJ1-2; weak D call: TRBD1 (5 bases). This CDR3 has 14 residues. Germline CDR1 is DFQATT and CDR2 is SNEGSKA (reference sequence). DNA of the CDR3: TGCAGCTTAGTCCCACCATGGGGGGTCGATGGCTACACCTTC. This translates into CSLVPPWGVDGYTF.

This clonotype was seen more than once but under ten times. The chain employs TRBV12-3 or TRBV12-4 and TRBJ2-7; tentatively, D is TRBD1 (5 bases). The CDR3 totals 16 residues. The V end lost 7 bases, the J end lost 2 bases, and 21 bases lay between the germline ends. The CDR3 region has the DNA TGTGCCAGCAACTTGGATGGGGCTGGCAGTCCCTACGAGCAGTACTTC. Translated: CASNLDGAGSPYEQYF.

This chain links TRBV20-1 with TRBJ2-3; D unresolved. CDR1 is DFQATT, CDR2 SNEGSKA, per germline (reference sequence). The CDR3 has 13 amino acids. Trimming took off 8 bases at V and 6 bases at J, with 18 bases between the two ends. CDR3 protein: CSPPHPTADTQYF. The CDR3 DNA reads TGCAGTCCACCGCACCCAACAGCCGATACGCAGTATTTT.

The genes are TRBV20-1 and TRBJ2-7; 9 positions agree with TRBD2. V lost 0 bases, J lost 2 bases, and 11 bases stayed unmatched. CDR1 DFQATT and CDR2 SNEGSKA come from the germline V gene (reference sequence). The CDR3 has 17 amino acids. The CDR3 DNA follows: TGCAGTGCTAGAGATCATTCGAGCGGGGGGTCGCCCTACGAGCAGTACTTC. Protein: CSARDHSSGGSPYEQYF.

This clonotype was seen many times. The rearrangement links TRBV7-2 to TRBJ2-5; weak D call: TRBD2 (5 bases). V lost 4 bases and J 4 bases, leaving 19 bases between the germline ends. The CDR3 runs to 16 residues. Germline-derived CDR1 and CDR2 are SGHTA and FQGNSA. CDR3 sequence reads: CASSSLARSLRETQYF. CDR3 nucleotides: TGTGCCAGCAGCTCCCTAGCTCGGTCGCTCAGAGAGACCCAGTACTTC.

There are many counts of this clonotype. V usage is TRBV7-6 and J usage is TRBJ2-7, with 10 nucleotides matching TRBD1. This CDR3 spans 16 amino acids. Germline V lookup: CDR1 SGHVS, CDR2 FNYEAQ. The trim removed 4 bases at V and 8 bases at J, leaving 14 bases unmatched. This CDR3 is CASSSHLDRGQGQQYF. The CDR3 nucleotides are TGTGCCAGCAGCTCCCACCTCGACAGGGGGCAGGGGCAGCAGTACTTC.

The chain employs TRBV9 and TRBJ1-6; possibly TRBD1 for D (5 bases). The germline V and J ends were trimmed by 7 bases and 5 bases, with 19 bases remaining between them. This CDR3 is 16 amino acids long. In germline, CDR1 is SGDLS, CDR2 YYNGEE. For the CDR3, the DNA is TGTGCCAGCTCACCGGTCCCGGGACGGAATAATTCACCCCTCCACTTT. This gives the protein CASSPVPGRNNSPLHF.